The clone carrying this TCR beta chain was detected ten times or more. Antigen: not known. V lost 0 bases and J lost 5; bases outside the gene matches: 17. The CDR3 extends over 19 amino acids. Germline V gene lookup returns CDR1 LNHNV and CDR2 YYDKDF (reference sequence). This sample was taken from a study of neurological immune-mediated disorders. The unsorted libraries had their origin in 2 million PBMCs stored at -80 C. The study's findings and limits: Private repertoires in all groups were suggested by the finding that expanded clones across subjects shared no CDR3 amino acid sequences. Patients with HTLV-1-associated myelopathy showed the most TCR clonal expansion. Those with multiple sclerosis showed the least, falling below healthy controls.

A 10-nucleotide random UMI tagged transcripts in template-switch 5'RACE cDNA synthesis. TCRdb called the 5' RACE reads again in MiXCR, with one record for every CDR3 protein. The table includes 74,000 or so distinct CDR3 sequences, roughly 10% detected once. The chain carries TRBV15 and TRBJ2-7; 9 positions agree with TRBD1. The sequence came from a man aged 45-65 years in good health. Specimen: PBMCs. Here the CDR3 reads CATSRERGIGTGRDNEQYF. The DNA for the CDR3 is TGTGCCACCAGCAGAGAACGAGGCATTGGGACAGGGAGAGACAACGAGCAGTACTTC. The whole variable domain, remainder taken from reference TRBV15 and TRBJ2-7, is DAMVIQNPRYQVTQFGKPVTLSCSQTLNHNVMYWYQQKSSQAPKLLFHYYDKDFNNEADTPDNFQSRRPNTSFCFLDIRSPGLGDTAMYLCATSRERGIGTGRDNEQYFGPGTRLTVT.